Shown below are 10 T cell receptor beta chains from a single sample sequenced in a study of CD4 and CD8 cells across lung adenocarcinoma regions. TCRdb reanalysed the PCR reads using MiXCR and keeps one entry per CDR3 protein. The table lists 9,000 to 10,000 distinct CDR3 sequences, 40% to 65% of them singletons. The sequencing sample was made of CD4+ T cells from the margin of a lung tumor. These receptors were taken from a male donor with lung adenocarcinoma. The CD4 and CD8 labels of this study may be unreliable.

The J gene is TRBJ2-1, the V gene TRBV28, with 12 bases fitting TRBD2. The germline V gene has CDR1 MDHEN and CDR2 SYDVKM. This CDR3 region has 16 residues. The junction had 6 bases not matched to a gene; V was cut back by 3 bases and J by 6 bases. DNA of the CDR3: TGTGCCAGCAGTTTCCTAGCGGGAGGGCCCTTCAATGAGCAGTTCTTC. This sequence encodes CASSFLAGGPFNEQFF.

In the case of this clonotype: The germline gene is not matched at one end of the junction; a read error may be the cause. The rearrangement links TRBV6-1 to TRBJ2-3; D tentatively reads TRBD1 or TRBD2 (6 bases each). Germline lookup yields CDR1 MNHNS and CDR2 SASEGT. This CDR3 comprises 14 residues. The DNA of the CDR3 is TGCGGCAGCAGGGGCTCGGGAGCCAAAAATATGCAGTATTTT. Its protein product is CGSRGSGAKNMQYF.

This clonotype turned up a few times. J is TRBJ2-5 and V is TRBV6-1, with D perhaps matching TRBD2 (5 bases). Germline CDR1 is MNHNS and CDR2 is SASEGT. Trimming pared 9 bases from V and 4 bases from J, leaving 15 bases between. The CDR3 covers 13 residues. The CDR3 sequence: CARSRDLRETQYF. For the CDR3, the DNA is TGTGCCAGATCCCGGGATCTAAGAGAGACCCAGTACTTC.

The rearrangement uses TRBV10-2 and TRBJ2-1; TRBD2 agrees at 10 bases. V shed 3 bases, J shed 1 base, and the junction held 6 bases outside the gene matches. The CDR3 runs 17 residues. Germline values: CDR1 WSHSY, CDR2 SAAADI. The CDR3 spells CASSELAGGESYNEQFF. The CDR3, as DNA: TGCGCCAGCAGTGAATTAGCGGGAGGAGAATCCTACAATGAGCAGTTCTTC.

This clonotype ranks as large. V and J are TRBV7-2 and TRBJ2-7; 10 nucleotides line up with TRBD2. Trimming cost V 6 bases and J 1 base; bases outside gene matches: 6. Germline CDR1 and CDR2: SGHTA and FQGNSA. The CDR3 runs to 15 residues. The CDR3 sequence: CASRPPSGSSYEQYF. For the CDR3, the DNA is TGTGCCAGCAGACCTCCTAGCGGGAGTTCCTACGAGCAGTACTTC.

This chain connects TRBV6-5 to TRBJ1-2; D is uncertain. Per the germline V gene, CDR1 is MNHEY and CDR2 is SVGAGI. Trimming pared 0 bases from V and 6 bases from J, leaving 11 bases between. This CDR3 has 14 amino acids. Here the CDR3 DNA reads TGTGCCAGCAGTTACTCAGGAAGTATACATGGCTACACCTTC. It yields the protein CASSYSGSIHGYTF.

The chain has TRBV6-2 or TRBV6-3 and TRBJ2-2, with D perhaps TRBD1 (5 bases). Per the germline V gene, CDR1 is MNHEY and CDR2 is SVGEGT. CDR3 length equals 13 residues. The V end lost 6 bases, the J end lost 2 bases, and 7 bases lay between the germline ends. The CDR3 bases are TGTGCCAGCAGGCAGGGCAACACCGGGGAGCTGTTTTTT. It translates to CASRQGNTGELFF.

The V and J genes are TRBV3-1 and TRBJ2-3; tentative D call: TRBD2 (5 bases). The germline V gene has CDR1 LGHDT and CDR2 YNNKEL (reference sequence). V lost 2 bases, J lost 2 bases, and 14 bases lay in between. The CDR3 runs to 16 residues. CDR3 in amino acids: CASSQIQAADTDTQYF. The CDR3 DNA sequence: TGTGCCAGCAGCCAAATCCAAGCGGCCGACACAGATACGCAGTATTTT.

This chain connects TRBV6-1 to TRBJ2-5; 7 bases agree with TRBD2. V lost 10 bases and J lost 6; bases outside the gene matches: 11. Per the germline V gene, CDR1 is MNHNS and CDR2 is SASEGT. The CDR3 spans 13 residues. The CDR3 loop reads CATSLGGSKTQYF. The CDR3 DNA reads TGTGCCACCTCCCTCGGGGGGTCTAAGACCCAGTACTTC.

This clonotype has a handful of counts. The chain is built from TRBV27 and TRBJ1-2; D not certain. CDR3 length equals 15 residues. The germline gives CDR1 MNHEY, CDR2 SMNVEV (reference sequence). V lost 5 bases and J 1 base, leaving 14 bases between the germline ends. Here the CDR3 DNA reads TGTGCCAGCAGTCTAAGGGCCTTCGGTAACTATGGCTACACCTTC. Translated: CASSLRAFGNYGYTF.